Listed here is a single T cell receptor (beta chain). Its antigen is not identified. CDR1 is LGHDT and CDR2 is YNNKEL in the germline V gene (reference sequence). This CDR3 region has 14 residues. The J segment lost 4 bases and the V segment lost 4 bases, leaving 6 bases of the junction unmatched. Study conclusions and caveats: In terms of TCR gene usage, tumor memory CD4+ T cells clustered together with blood and lymph node memory CD4+ cells, as well as with lymph node naive CD4+ cells.

One entry per CDR3 protein, called by TCRdb with MiXCR from the 5' RACE reads. The sample lists almost 8,500 distinct CDR3 sequences, 65% to 70% occurring once. The rearrangement links TRBV3-1 to TRBJ2-5, with 7 nucleotides matching TRBD1. Sequencing was carried out using tumor-infiltrating naive CD4+ T cells sorted from the breast tumor. Described subset: naive CD4+ T cells, CD4+CD45RA+CD25-. This receptor was identified in a female donor with breast cancer. CDR3 sequence reads: CASSPRQGRETQYF. CDR3 coding DNA: TGTGCCAGCAGCCCCCGACAGGGAAGAGAGACCCAGTACTTC.